A single sample gave rise to the 9 T cell receptor beta chains below, sequenced in a study of blood T cell repertoires in COVID-19. Data came from immunoSEQ multiplex PCR; TCRdb stores just in-frame clones and leaves some out. Seen here are a few hundred thousand clones, 70% to 90% observed once, and the top ten hold approximately 6.5%. Sequenced input: peripheral blood. The receptors originated from a woman in her forties or fifties with COVID-19, enrolled during active disease.

There are a few counts of this clone. This chain links TRBV11-3 with TRBJ2-7, with TRBD2 matching over 7 bases. Trimming cost V 7 bases and J 0 bases; bases outside gene matches: 6. The CDR3 is 14 amino acids. CDR1 and CDR2 (germline): SGHNT, YENEEA. CDR3 in amino acids: CASKRAGSSYEQYF. CDR3 bases: TGTGCCAGCAAGAGAGCGGGGTCCTCCTACGAGCAGTACTTC. Full variable domain (outside the CDR3, taken from reference TRBV11-3 and TRBJ2-7): EAGVVQSPRYKIIEKKQPVAFWCNPISGHNTLYWYLQNLGQGPELLIRYENEEAVDDSQLPKDRFSAERLKGVDSTLKIQPAELGDSAVYLCASKRAGSSYEQYFGPGTRLTVT.

V usage is TRBV4-1 and J usage is TRBJ2-5; possible D gene TRBD1, 6 bases. This CDR3 spans 17 amino acids. Per germline, CDR1 MGHRA and CDR2 YSYEKL. Trimming pared 1 base from V and 4 bases from J, leaving 19 bases between. The CDR3 region has the DNA TGCGCCAGCAGCCAAGGGCCGGTGGTTGGGGGCGCAGAGACCCAGTACTTC. It encodes CASSQGPVVGGAETQYF.

The chain links TRBV19 to TRBJ1-6, with D unresolved. Trimming took 9 bases from V and 0 from J, leaving 18 bases between them. This CDR3 spans 17 amino acids. Germline CDR1 reads LNHDA; CDR2 reads SQIVND (reference sequence). CDR3 coding DNA: TGTGCCAGCAACGGAGTGGAGGGTAGCTCCTATAATTCACCCCTCCACTTT. As protein: CASNGVEGSSYNSPLHF. Together with reference TRBV19 and TRBJ1-6, the CDR3 gives the full variable domain: DGGITQSPKYLFRKEGQNVTLSCEQNLNHDAMYWYRQDPGQGLRLIYYSQIVNDFQKGDIAEGYSVSREKKESFPLTVTSAQKNPTAFYLCASNGVEGSSYNSPLHFGNGTRLTVT.

The gene calls are TRBV18 and TRBJ2-2; 7 bases are a match to TRBD1. The CDR3 spans 15 residues. CDR1 is KGHSH and CDR2 is LQKENI in the germline V gene. Losses at the gene ends were 2 bases for V and 3 bases for J; bases not matched to a gene: 3. The CDR3 is CASSPRGLDTGELFF. The CDR3 bases are TGTGCCAGCTCACCAAGGGGGCTTGACACCGGGGAGCTGTTTTTT.

The rearrangement links TRBV21-1 to TRBJ1-6; the table's D call TRBD1 went unverified against the DNA. TRBV21-1 is tagged as a pseudogene. The length of the CDR3 is 20 residues. The CDR3, as DNA: TGTGCCAGCAGCGGATGGGCGGACAGGGCCTTGCCTCGGGGGAATTCACCCCTCCACTTT. This encodes CASSGWADRALPRGNSPLHF.

J is TRBJ2-3 and V is TRBV11-2, with D possibly being TRBD1 (6 bases). The germline V and J ends were trimmed by 2 bases and 0 bases, with 18 bases remaining between them. In germline, CDR1 is SGHAT, CDR2 FQNNGV. This CDR3 has 18 amino acids. The CDR3 reads CASSLPYRGTSSTDTQYF. The CDR3 nucleotides read TGTGCCAGCAGCTTACCATACAGAGGGACATCCAGCACAGATACGCAGTATTTT. Full variable domain (missing parts from reference TRBV11-2 and TRBJ2-3): EAGVAQSPRYKIIEKRQSVAFWCNPISGHATLYWYQQILGQGPKLLIQFQNNGVVDDSQLPKDRFSAERLKGVDSTLKIQPAKLEDSAVYLCASSLPYRGTSSTDTQYFGPGTRLTVL.

The chain employs TRBV6-2 or TRBV6-3 and TRBJ2-6; D not resolved. Trimming left V 6 bases short and J 0 bases short, with 9 bases between. This CDR3 comprises 15 residues. From germline, CDR1 is MNHEY and CDR2 SVGEGT. The CDR3 region is CASSLRFSGANVLTF. The CDR3 region has the DNA TGTGCCAGCAGCCTCAGGTTCTCTGGGGCCAACGTCCTGACTTTC.

This chain joins TRBV11-2 and TRBJ2-2; tentatively, D is TRBD1 (5 bases). This CDR3 has 15 amino acids. Trimming left V 0 bases short and J 3 bases short, with 8 bases between. Germline V CDR1 and CDR2: SGHAT, FQNNGV. The CDR3 spells CASSLDRVDTGELFF. CDR3 in DNA: TGTGCCAGCAGCTTAGACAGGGTAGACACCGGGGAGCTGTTTTTT. The variable domain in full, with the rest retrieved from reference TRBV11-2 and TRBJ2-2, is EAGVAQSPRYKIIEKRQSVAFWCNPISGHATLYWYQQILGQGPKLLIQFQNNGVVDDSQLPKDRFSAERLKGVDSTLKIQPAKLEDSAVYLCASSLDRVDTGELFFGEGSRLTVL.

J is TRBJ2-1 and V is TRBV4-2; 7 bases map to TRBD2. The V gene's germline CDR1 is LGHNA and CDR2 YNFKEQ. This CDR3 spans 17 amino acids. V shed 4 bases, J shed 4 bases, and the junction held 13 bases outside the gene matches. CDR3 sequence reads: CASSRSGGSGDYNEQFF. Here the CDR3 DNA reads TGTGCCAGCAGCCGCAGTGGCGGGAGCGGGGATTACAATGAGCAGTTCTTC.